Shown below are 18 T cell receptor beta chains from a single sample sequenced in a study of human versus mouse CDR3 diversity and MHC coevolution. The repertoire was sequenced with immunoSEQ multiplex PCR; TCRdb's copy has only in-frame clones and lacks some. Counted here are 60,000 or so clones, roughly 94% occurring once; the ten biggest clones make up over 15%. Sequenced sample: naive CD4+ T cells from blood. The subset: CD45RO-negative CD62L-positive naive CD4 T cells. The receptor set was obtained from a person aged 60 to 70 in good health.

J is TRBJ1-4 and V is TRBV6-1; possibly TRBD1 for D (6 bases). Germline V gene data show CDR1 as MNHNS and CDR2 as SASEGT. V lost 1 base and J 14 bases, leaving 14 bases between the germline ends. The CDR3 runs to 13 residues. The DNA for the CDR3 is TGTGCCAGCAGTGAAGGGGGGGGGCTTGCGCTGTTTTTT. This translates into CASSEGGGLALFF.

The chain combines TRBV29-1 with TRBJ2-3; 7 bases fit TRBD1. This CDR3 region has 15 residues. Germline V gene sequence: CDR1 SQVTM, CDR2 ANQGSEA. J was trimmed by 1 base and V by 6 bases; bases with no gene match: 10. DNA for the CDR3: TGCAGCGTAGACCGACAGGGAGCTGGCACAGATACGCAGTATTTT. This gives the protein CSVDRQGAGTDTQYF.

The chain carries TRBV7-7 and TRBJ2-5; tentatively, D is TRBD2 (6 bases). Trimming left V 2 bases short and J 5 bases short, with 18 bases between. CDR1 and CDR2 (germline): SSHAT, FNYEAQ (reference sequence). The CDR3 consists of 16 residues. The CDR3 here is CASSLNGAGSEETQYF. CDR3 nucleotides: TGTGCCAGCAGCTTAAACGGGGCGGGATCGGAGGAGACCCAGTACTTC.

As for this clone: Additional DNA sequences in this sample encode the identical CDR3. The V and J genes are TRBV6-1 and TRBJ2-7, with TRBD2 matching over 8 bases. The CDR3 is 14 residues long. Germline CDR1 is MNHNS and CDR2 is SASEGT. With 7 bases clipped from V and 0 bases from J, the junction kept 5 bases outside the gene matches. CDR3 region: CASIVSGSSYEQYF. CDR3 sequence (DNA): TGTGCCAGCATAGTAAGCGGGAGCTCCTACGAGCAGTACTTC.

DNA for the CDR3: TGTGCCAGTGTAAAGGGACAGGGCGCGCTGGGCAATCAGCCCCAGCATTTT. Translation: CASVKGQGALGNQPQHF. V usage is TRBV19 and J usage is TRBJ1-5; TRBD1 aligns across 9 bases. Germline V gene data show CDR1 as LNHDA and CDR2 as SQIVND (reference sequence). V dropped 8 bases and J dropped 2; count of bases not matched to a gene: 13. This CDR3 is built from 17 residues.

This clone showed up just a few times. The CDR3: CAIGGASGRGVANEQYF. CDR3 nucleotide sequence: TGTGCCATCGGTGGGGCTAGCGGTCGGGGAGTCGCAAACGAGCAGTACTTC. The gene calls are TRBV10-3 and TRBJ2-7, with TRBD2 identical over 7 bases. V lost 8 bases, J lost 5 bases, and 21 bases stayed unmatched. This CDR3 comprises 17 residues. Per germline, CDR1 ENHRY and CDR2 SYGVKD.

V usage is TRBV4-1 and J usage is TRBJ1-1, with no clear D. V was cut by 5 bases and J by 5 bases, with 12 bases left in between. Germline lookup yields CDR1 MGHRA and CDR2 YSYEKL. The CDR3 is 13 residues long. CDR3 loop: CASSEVRVTEAFF. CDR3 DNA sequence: TGCGCCAGCAGCGAAGTAAGAGTTACTGAAGCTTTCTTT.

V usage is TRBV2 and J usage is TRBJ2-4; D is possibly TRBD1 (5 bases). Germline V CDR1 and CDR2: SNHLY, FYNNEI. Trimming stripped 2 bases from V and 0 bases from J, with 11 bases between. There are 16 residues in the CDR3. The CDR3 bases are TGTGCCAGCAGTGAACCCGCAGGGTTAGCCAAAAACATTCAGTACTTC. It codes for CASSEPAGLAKNIQYF.

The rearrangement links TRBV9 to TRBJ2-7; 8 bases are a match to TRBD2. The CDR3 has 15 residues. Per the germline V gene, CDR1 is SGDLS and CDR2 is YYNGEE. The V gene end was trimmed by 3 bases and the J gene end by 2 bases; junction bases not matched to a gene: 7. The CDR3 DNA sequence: TGTGCCAGCAGCGCCGGGGGCGGGAGGACCTACGAGCAGTACTTC. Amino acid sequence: CASSAGGGRTYEQYF.

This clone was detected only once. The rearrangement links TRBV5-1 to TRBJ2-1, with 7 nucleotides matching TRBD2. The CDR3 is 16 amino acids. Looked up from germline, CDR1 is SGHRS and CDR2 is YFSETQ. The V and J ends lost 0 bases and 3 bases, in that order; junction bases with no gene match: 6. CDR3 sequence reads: CASSLGASGGYNEQFF. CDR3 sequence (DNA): TGCGCCAGCAGCTTGGGGGCTAGCGGAGGCTACAATGAGCAGTTCTTC.

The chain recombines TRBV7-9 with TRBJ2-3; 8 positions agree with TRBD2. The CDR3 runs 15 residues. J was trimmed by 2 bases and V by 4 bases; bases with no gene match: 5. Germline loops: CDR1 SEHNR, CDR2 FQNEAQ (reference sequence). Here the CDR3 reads CASSSRLAITDTQYF. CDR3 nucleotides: TGTGCCAGCAGCTCTCGACTAGCGATCACAGATACGCAGTATTTT.

CDR3 bases: TGTGCCAGCAGCCAAGCTGGGGGAGGATACAATGAGCAGTTCTTC. This translates into CASSQAGGGYNEQFF. The chain couples TRBV11-2 to TRBJ2-1; D possibly corresponds to TRBD2 (6 bases). CDR3 length equals 15 residues. Germline assignment: CDR1 SGHAT and CDR2 FQNNGV. Trimming took off 5 bases at V and 4 bases at J, with 15 bases between the two ends.

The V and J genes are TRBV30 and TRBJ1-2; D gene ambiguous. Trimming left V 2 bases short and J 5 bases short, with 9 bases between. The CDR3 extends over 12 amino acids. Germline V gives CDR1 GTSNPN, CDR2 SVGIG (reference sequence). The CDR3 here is CAWSPESYGYTF. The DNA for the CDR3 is TGTGCCTGGAGTCCAGAATCTTATGGCTACACCTTC.

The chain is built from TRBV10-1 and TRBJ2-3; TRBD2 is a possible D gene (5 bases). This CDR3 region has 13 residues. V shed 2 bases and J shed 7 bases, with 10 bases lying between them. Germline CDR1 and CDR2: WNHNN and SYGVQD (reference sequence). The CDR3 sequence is CASSEGSGNTQYF. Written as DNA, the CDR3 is TGCGCCAGCAGTGAGGGGTCGGGAAATACGCAGTATTTT.

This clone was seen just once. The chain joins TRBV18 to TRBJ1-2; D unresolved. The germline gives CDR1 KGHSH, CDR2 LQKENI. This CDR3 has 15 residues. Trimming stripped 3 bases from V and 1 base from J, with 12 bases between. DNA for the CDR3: TGTGCCAGCTCACCGGACGGAGGTATTAACTATGGCTACACCTTC. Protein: CASSPDGGINYGYTF.

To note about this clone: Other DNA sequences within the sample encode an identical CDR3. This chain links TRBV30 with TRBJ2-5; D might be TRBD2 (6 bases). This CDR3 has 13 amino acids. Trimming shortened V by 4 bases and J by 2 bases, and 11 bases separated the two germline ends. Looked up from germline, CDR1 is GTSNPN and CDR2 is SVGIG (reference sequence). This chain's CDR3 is CAWTGTLQETQYF. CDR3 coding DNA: TGTGCCTGGACCGGGACTTTACAAGAGACCCAGTACTTC.

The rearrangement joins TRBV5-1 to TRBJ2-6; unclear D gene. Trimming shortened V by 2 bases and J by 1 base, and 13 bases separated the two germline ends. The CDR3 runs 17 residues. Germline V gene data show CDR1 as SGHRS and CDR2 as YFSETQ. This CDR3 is CASSFSPVQSGANVLTF. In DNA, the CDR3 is TGCGCCAGCAGCTTCTCCCCAGTACAGTCTGGGGCCAACGTCCTGACTTTC.

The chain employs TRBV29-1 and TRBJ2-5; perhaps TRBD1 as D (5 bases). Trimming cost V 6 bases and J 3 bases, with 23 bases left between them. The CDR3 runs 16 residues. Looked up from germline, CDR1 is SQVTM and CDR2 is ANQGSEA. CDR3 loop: CSVDRAGDREEETQYF. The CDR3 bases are TGCAGCGTGGATAGGGCCGGCGACAGAGAAGAAGAGACCCAGTACTTC. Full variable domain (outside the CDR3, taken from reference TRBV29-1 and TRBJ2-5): SAVISQKPSRDICQRGTSLTIQCQVDSQVTMMFWYRQQPGQSLTLIATANQGSEATYESGFVIDKFPISRPNLTFSTLTVSNMSPEDSSIYLCSVDRAGDREEETQYFGPGTRLLVL.